This T cell receptor beta chain appears in the sequencing data of a study of control samples from healthy donors and cancer patients. Profiling relied on immunoSEQ multiplex PCR, and the TCRdb table lists in-frame clones only, not all of them. This table has about 160,000 clones, roughly 94% appearing once. There are 18 residues in the CDR3. V gave up 0 bases and J gave up 6 bases; unmatched junction bases: 12. The source material was PBMCs. The V call is TRBV23-1, the J call TRBJ2-7; TRBD1 matches 12 bases. TRBV23-1 is assigned to the ORF class and has an uncertain function. The TCR was taken from a man aged 55 to 70 with colorectal cancer. The CDR3 DNA sequence: TGCGCCAGCAGTCAATCGGGACAGGGGGCGCTCACGGGCAGCGAGCAGTACTTC. This sequence encodes CASSQSGQGALTGSEQYF.